A selection of T cell receptor beta chains follows, all from one sample in a study of blood T cells in healthy people across ages. TCRdb analysed the 5' RACE reads with MiXCR anew, one entry per CDR3 protein. This table has about 1,600,000 distinct CDR3 sequences, around two fifths appearing once. Sequenced material: blood. The receptors stem from a woman younger than 30 in good health. CDR3s include the opening cysteine and the closing phenylalanine or tryptophan. A D gene is named only where the DNA matches it firmly. The size entry is marked missing in some rows and otherwise reads once, few, many or a size class.

v_call	j_call	clone_size	cdr3_length	d_call	cdr3_nt	cdr3_aa
TRBV4-1	TRBJ2-7	few	15	TRBD2	TGCGCCAGCAGCCAAGAACGAGCGGGAGAGGACGAGCAGTACTTC	CASSQERAGEDEQYF
TRBV6-1	TRBJ1-2	many	12	-	TGTGCCAGCACCCCCGGGAACTATGGCTACACCTTC	CASTPGNYGYTF
TRBV6-2/TRBV6-3	TRBJ1-2	few	16	-	TGTGCCAGCAGCCACAGGGACGGGGGCTCTAACTATGGCTACACCTTC	CASSHRDGGSNYGYTF
TRBV5-1	TRBJ2-3	few	14	-	TGCGCCAGCAGCTTGGAGCGGCCAGAGGATACGCAGTATTTT	CASSLERPEDTQYF
TRBV20-1	TRBJ2-7	-	14	TRBD1	TGCAGTGCGGTACCAAAGGGGGCGGGCTACGAGCAGTACTTC	CSAVPKGAGYEQYF
TRBV28	TRBJ1-6	-	15	-	TGTGCCAGCAGCCGACCTCTCGGGGGCGGGTCACCCCTCCACTTT	CASSRPLGGGSPLHF
TRBV2	TRBJ1-2	-	12	-	TGTGCCAGCAGTGAAGTAGGGCCTGGCTACACCTTC	CASSEVGPGYTF
TRBV10-3	TRBJ1-2	many	10	-	TGTGCCACCAAGGGGGATGGCTACACCTTC	CATKGDGYTF
TRBV6-2/TRBV6-3	TRBJ2-7	few	14	TRBD1	TGTGCCAGCACCCCGACAGGGGAAAATTACGAGCAGTACTTC	CASTPTGENYEQYF
TRBV20-1	TRBJ2-5	once	16	-	TGCAGTGCTAGTCCCGGGGACCGAAACCCTCAAGAGACCCAGTACTTC	CSASPGDRNPQETQYF
TRBV5-6	TRBJ2-7	-	16	-	TGTGCCAGCAGCCCGGGACAACTTCGTTCTGTGTACGAGCAGTACTTC	CASSPGQLRSVYEQYF
TRBV11-2	TRBJ1-2	-	18	TRBD1	TGTGCCAGCAGCTTAGAAGGGACAGGGACACGTACCCTCTATGGCTACACCTTC	CASSLEGTGTRTLYGYTF
TRBV3-1	TRBJ2-7	few	16	-	TGTGCCAGCAGCCAAGATCAAGGGGGAGGTTCCTACGAGCAGTACTTC	CASSQDQGGGSYEQYF
TRBV27	TRBJ1-2	-	11	-	TGTGCCACCCTGTATGGGGGTGGCTACACCTTC	CATLYGGGYTF
TRBV10-3	TRBJ2-7	-	14	TRBD2	TGTGCCATCAGCTCTAGCGGGACCTCCTACGAGCAGTACTTC	CAISSSGTSYEQYF
TRBV24-1	TRBJ1-2	few	13	-	TGTGCCACCAGTGACCCGCTGGGATATGGCTACACCTTC	CATSDPLGYGYTF
TRBV7-8	TRBJ2-7	-	17	TRBD2	TGTGCCAGCAGCTTAGTCTTCGTGGGACTAGCGGGTAGCGAGCAGTACTTC	CASSLVFVGLAGSEQYF
TRBV6-5	TRBJ2-5	-	15	-	TGTGCCAGCAGTCCCGGGAGAGGCCCTTCCAATGAGCAGTACTTC	CASSPGRGPSNEQYF
TRBV7-8	TRBJ1-1	few	14	TRBD1	TGTGCCAGCAGAAATGGACAGGGGAACACTGAAGCTTTCTTT	CASRNGQGNTEAFF
TRBV24-1	TRBJ2-3	-	17	TRBD1	TGTGCCACCAGTGGGCCACGGGGGACAGGGGTCACAGATACGCAGTATTTT	CATSGPRGTGVTDTQYF
TRBV11-2	TRBJ2-7	-	16	-	TGTGCCAGCACCCAAAGATTGGGACTTAAGACCGCCGAGCAGTACTTC	CASTQRLGLKTAEQYF
TRBV5-1	TRBJ2-7	-	13	TRBD1	TGCGCCAGCAGCCCGACGGGGACAGTCGAGCAGTACTTC	CASSPTGTVEQYF
TRBV6-5	TRBJ2-3	few	17	TRBD2	TGTGCCAGCAGTTCCGCACTAATAGCGGGTCTGGTGGATACGCAGTATTTT	CASSSALIAGLVDTQYF
TRBV10-3	TRBJ1-5	few	14	-	TGTGCCATCAGTGCAAAGGAAGCCAATCAGCCCCAGCATTTT	CAISAKEANQPQHF
TRBV5-5	TRBJ1-2	-	17	TRBD1	TGTGCCAGCAGTTTTTGGGACAGAGGAGGGCAAGAAGGCGGCTACACCTTC	CASSFWDRGGQEGGYTF
TRBV27	TRBJ1-1	few	11	-	TGTGCCAGCAGGGGGGCGTCGGGTGCTTTCTTT	CASRGASGAFF
TRBV20-1	TRBJ2-5	many	11	-	TGCAGTGCCCCGACCGGGGAGACCCAGTACTTC	CSAPTGETQYF
TRBV7-3	TRBJ2-3	-	15	TRBD2	TGTGCCAGCAGCTTAATAGCGGGGGTTGGGGATACGCAGTATTTT	CASSLIAGVGDTQYF
TRBV11-3	TRBJ2-1	-	14	TRBD2	TGTGCCAGCAGCCTTCCCGGACTAGCCCATGAGCAGTTCTTC	CASSLPGLAHEQFF
TRBV29-1	TRBJ2-1	few	15	-	TGCAGCGTTGAAGATCTAGTGGACTATCCCAATGAGCAGTTCTTC	CSVEDLVDYPNEQFF
TRBV20-1	TRBJ1-2	few	13	TRBD1	TGCAGTGCTAGAGAGACAGGGGCGGATGGCTACACCTTC	CSARETGADGYTF
TRBV5-1	TRBJ2-3	-	14	-	TGCGCCAGCAGCTTGGTACTTGCCACAGATACGCAGTATTTT	CASSLVLATDTQYF
TRBV18	TRBJ2-7	few	17	TRBD2	TGTGCCAGCTCGCGACCGGGACTAGCGGGGGCCTCCTACGAGCAGTACTTC	CASSRPGLAGASYEQYF
TRBV7-2	TRBJ2-3	-	15	-	TGTGCCAGCAGCTCGCCAGACACCGGGCCAGATACGCAGTATTTT	CASSSPDTGPDTQYF
TRBV21-1	TRBJ1-5	-	12	-	TGTGCCAGACAGGGGGCGATTCAGCCCCAGCATTTT	CARQGAIQPQHF
TRBV30	TRBJ2-1	-	13	-	TGTGCCTGGAGTGTAACAGCTTACAATGGGCAGTTCTTC	CAWSVTAYNGQFF
TRBV24-1	TRBJ2-1	-	13	TRBD1	TGTGCCACCAGTGATCCAGGGGGCAATGAGCAGTTCTTC	CATSDPGGNEQFF
TRBV7-9	TRBJ2-5	few	14	-	TGTGCCAGCAGCTTAATGACGGTTGGTGGGACCCAGTACTTC	CASSLMTVGGTQYF
TRBV20-1	TRBJ2-7	-	13	TRBD1	TGCAGTGCTCCCCGGGACAGGGGCCACGAGCAGTACTTC	CSAPRDRGHEQYF
TRBV4-1	TRBJ2-1	many	16	TRBD2	TGCGCCAGCAGCCAAGAACTAGCGGGGGGATACAATGAGCAGTTCTTC	CASSQELAGGYNEQFF
TRBV11-2	TRBJ1-3	few	14	-	TGTGCCAGCAGCTTAACAGACTCTGGAAACACCATATATTTT	CASSLTDSGNTIYF
TRBV10-3	TRBJ1-3	-	16	-	TGTGCCATCAGTGAGTCGTCCGGGGAGGCTGGAAACACCATATATTTT	CAISESSGEAGNTIYF
TRBV12-5	TRBJ2-2	-	19	TRBD2	TGTGCTAGTGGTTTGCCACCGGGACTAGCGGGAGCCCGCACCGGGGAGCTGTTTTTT	CASGLPPGLAGARTGELFF
TRBV4-1	TRBJ2-1	few	16	TRBD2	TGCGCCAGCAGCCAAACTTTAGCGGGGGAGGCCAATGAGCAGTTCTTC	CASSQTLAGEANEQFF
TRBV18	TRBJ1-1	few	13	-	TGTGCCAGCTCACCCGGGGCGGGCACTGAAGCTTTCTTT	CASSPGAGTEAFF
TRBV27	TRBJ2-5	-	15	TRBD2	TGTGCCAGCAGTAGTAGCGGGGGGACCGGGGAGACCCAGTACTTC	CASSSSGGTGETQYF
TRBV4-1	TRBJ1-1	few	15	-	TGCGCCAGCAGCCAAGATGGATTTGGGAACACTGAAGCTTTCTTT	CASSQDGFGNTEAFF
TRBV6-1	TRBJ1-2	-	15	-	TGTGCCAGCAGTGAAGCTCCGGGTGGGGGAACGAGCTACACCTTC	CASSEAPGGGTSYTF
TRBV12-3/TRBV12-4	TRBJ2-2	-	15	-	TGTGCCAGCAGGCGTCCCGGGACACACACCGGGGAGCTGTTTTTT	CASRRPGTHTGELFF
TRBV6-5	TRBJ2-5	-	16	-	TGTGCCAGCAGTTACTCGATTATTGGGGTCCAAGAGACCCAGTACTTC	CASSYSIIGVQETQYF
TRBV28	TRBJ2-7	few	15	-	TGTGCCAGCCGCGCAACCGGGACTGGCTCCTACGAGCAGTACTTC	CASRATGTGSYEQYF
TRBV5-1	TRBJ2-5	once	19	TRBD2	TGCGCCAGCAGCTTGGCCGTGAGCGGACTAGCTTGGGTCCAAGAGACCCAGTACTTC	CASSLAVSGLAWVQETQYF
TRBV3-1	TRBJ2-5	-	17	-	TGTGCCAGCAGCTCCAGGTCAACGAGGCGGGATGGGGAGACCCAGTACTTC	CASSSRSTRRDGETQYF